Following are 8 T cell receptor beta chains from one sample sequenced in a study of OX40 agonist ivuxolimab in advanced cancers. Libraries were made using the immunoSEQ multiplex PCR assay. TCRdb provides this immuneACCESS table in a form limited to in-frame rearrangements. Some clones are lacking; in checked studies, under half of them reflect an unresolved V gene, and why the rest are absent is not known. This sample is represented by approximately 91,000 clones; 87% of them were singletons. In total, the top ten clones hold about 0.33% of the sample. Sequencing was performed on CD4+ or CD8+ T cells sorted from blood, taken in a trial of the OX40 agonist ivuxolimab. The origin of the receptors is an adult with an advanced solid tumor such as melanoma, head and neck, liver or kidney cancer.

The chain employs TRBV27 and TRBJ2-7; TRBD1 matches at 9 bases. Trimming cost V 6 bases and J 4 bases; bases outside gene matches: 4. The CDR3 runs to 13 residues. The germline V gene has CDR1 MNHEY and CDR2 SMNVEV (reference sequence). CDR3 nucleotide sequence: TGTGCCAGCAGGCGGGGACAGGGATACGAGCAGTACTTC. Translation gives CASRRGQGYEQYF.

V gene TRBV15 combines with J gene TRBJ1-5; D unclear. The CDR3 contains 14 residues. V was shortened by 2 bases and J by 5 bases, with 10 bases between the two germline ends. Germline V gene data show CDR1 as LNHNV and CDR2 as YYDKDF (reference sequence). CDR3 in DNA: TGTGCCACCAGCAGACCTCCCCCAGATCAGCCCCAGCATTTT. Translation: CATSRPPPDQPQHF.

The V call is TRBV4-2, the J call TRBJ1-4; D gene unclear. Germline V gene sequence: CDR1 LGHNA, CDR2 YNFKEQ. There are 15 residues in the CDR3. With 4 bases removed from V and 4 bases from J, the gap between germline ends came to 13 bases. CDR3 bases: TGTGCCAGCAGCCCCCGGCGCAGTAATAATGAAAAACTGTTTTTT. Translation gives CASSPRRSNNEKLFF.

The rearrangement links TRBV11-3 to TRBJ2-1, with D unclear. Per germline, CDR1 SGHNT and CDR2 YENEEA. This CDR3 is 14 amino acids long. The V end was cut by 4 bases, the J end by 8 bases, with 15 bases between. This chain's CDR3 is CASSYRYGVDEQFF. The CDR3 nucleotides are TGTGCCAGCAGCTACCGGTACGGAGTGGATGAGCAGTTCTTC.

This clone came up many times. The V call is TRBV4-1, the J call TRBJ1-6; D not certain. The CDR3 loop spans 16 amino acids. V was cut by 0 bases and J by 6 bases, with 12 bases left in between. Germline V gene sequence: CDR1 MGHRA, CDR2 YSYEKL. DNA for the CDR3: TGCGCCAGCAGCCAAGAGAGAACAGAGCTTAATTCACCCCTCCACTTT. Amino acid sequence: CASSQERTELNSPLHF.

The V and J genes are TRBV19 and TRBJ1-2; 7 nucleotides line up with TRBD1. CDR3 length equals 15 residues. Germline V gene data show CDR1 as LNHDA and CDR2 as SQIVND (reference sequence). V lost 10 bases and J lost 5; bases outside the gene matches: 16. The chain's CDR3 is CATPNSEGARYGYTF. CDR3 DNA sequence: TGTGCCACCCCCAACTCTGAGGGGGCTCGGTATGGCTACACCTTC.

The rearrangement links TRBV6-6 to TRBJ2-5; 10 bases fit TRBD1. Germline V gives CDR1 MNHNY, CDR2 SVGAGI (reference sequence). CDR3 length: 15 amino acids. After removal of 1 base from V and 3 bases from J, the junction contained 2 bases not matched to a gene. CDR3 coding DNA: TGTGCCAGCAGTTACTTGGGGACAGGGGAAGAGACCCAGTACTTC. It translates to CASSYLGTGEETQYF.

DNA for the CDR3: TGTGCCAGCAGCACTTGGGACATGGCTTTGAACACTGAAGCTTTCTTT. It translates to CASSTWDMALNTEAFF. V is TRBV7-9 and J is TRBJ1-1; a possible D gene is TRBD1 (6 bases). The CDR3 loop spans 16 amino acids. Germline V gives CDR1 SEHNR, CDR2 FQNEAQ (reference sequence). V was cut by 5 bases and J by 0 bases, with 16 bases left in between.